At least ten counts were recorded for the clone carrying this TCR beta chain. Its matching antigen is unknown. The entry originates in a study of T cells after yellow fever vaccination. Findings of the study overall: Across the CD4 and CD8 compartments, a small share of clonotypes was present in both. Most primary-vaccination clones recurred post-booster (approximately 96% CD4, around 88% CD8).

TCRdb fed the 5' RACE reads into MiXCR, producing one record per CDR3 protein. The sample has 170,000 or so distinct CDR3 sequences, approximately 6.2% seen once; the top ten hold less than 3.5%. This CDR3 has 13 residues. Germline CDR1 MRHNA, CDR2 SNTAGT. V was clipped by 4 bases and J by 7 bases, with 11 bases between them. The gene calls are TRBV6-4 and TRBJ2-1; D not resolved. The source was CD4+ T cells sorted from PBMCs, collected on the day of the first yellow fever vaccination. The source of this sequence is a man aged 18 to 35 who received the YFV17D yellow fever vaccine. The CDR3 DNA follows: TGTGCCAGCAGTGGCGAGGAAGGGAATGAGCAGTTCTTC. As protein: CASSGEEGNEQFF.